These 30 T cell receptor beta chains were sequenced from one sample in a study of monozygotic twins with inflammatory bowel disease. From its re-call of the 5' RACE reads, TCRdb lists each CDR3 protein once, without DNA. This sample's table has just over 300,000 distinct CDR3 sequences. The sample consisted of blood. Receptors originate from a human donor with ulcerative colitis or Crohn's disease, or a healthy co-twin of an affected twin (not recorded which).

The CDR3 spells CASSPITLWGQGVQDTQYF. The V and J genes are TRBV6-1 and TRBJ2-3; lacking DNA, the TRBD1 call made by TCRdb goes unchecked. This CDR3 region has 19 residues. Germline CDR1 MNHNS, CDR2 SASEGT.

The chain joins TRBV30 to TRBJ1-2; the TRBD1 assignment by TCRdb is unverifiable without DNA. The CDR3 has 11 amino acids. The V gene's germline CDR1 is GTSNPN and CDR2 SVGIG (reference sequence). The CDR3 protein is CAWSGSRGYTF.

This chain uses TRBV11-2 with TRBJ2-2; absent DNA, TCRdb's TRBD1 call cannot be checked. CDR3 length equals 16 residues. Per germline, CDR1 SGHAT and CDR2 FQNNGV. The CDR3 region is CASSGTGFPSTGELFF.

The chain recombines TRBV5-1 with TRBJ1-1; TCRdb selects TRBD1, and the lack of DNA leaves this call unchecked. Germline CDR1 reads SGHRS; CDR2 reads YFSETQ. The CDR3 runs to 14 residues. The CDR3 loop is CASSQNRGHTEAFF.

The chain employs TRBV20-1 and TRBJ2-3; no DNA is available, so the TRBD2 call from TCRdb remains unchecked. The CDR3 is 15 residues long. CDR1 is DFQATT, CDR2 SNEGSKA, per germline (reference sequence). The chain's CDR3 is CSAPTSGVLTDTQYF.

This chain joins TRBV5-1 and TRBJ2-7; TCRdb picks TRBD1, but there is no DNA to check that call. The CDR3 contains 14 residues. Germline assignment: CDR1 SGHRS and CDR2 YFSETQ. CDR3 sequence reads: CASSFEGGPHEQYF.

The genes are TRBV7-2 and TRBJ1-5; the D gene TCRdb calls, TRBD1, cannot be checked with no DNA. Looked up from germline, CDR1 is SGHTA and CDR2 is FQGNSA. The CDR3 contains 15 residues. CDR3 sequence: CASSLGSGSNQPQHF.

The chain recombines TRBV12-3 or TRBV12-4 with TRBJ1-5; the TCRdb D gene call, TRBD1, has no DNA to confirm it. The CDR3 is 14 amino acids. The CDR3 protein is CASSLRTGPQPQHF.

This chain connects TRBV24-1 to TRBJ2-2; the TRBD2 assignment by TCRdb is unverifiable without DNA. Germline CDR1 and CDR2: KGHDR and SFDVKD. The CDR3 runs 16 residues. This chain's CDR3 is CATSDLPRGSTGELFF.

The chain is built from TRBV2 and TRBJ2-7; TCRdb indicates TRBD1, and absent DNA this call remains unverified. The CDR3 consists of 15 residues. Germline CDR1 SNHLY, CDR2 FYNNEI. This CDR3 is CASTSGGPFSYEQYF.

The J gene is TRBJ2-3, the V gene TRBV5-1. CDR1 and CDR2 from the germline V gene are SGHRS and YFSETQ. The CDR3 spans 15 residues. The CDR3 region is CASSLGLLLGDTQYF.

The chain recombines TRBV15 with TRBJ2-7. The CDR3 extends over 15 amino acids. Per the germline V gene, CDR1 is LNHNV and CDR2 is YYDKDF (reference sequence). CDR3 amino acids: CATSRDRWAPGEQYF.

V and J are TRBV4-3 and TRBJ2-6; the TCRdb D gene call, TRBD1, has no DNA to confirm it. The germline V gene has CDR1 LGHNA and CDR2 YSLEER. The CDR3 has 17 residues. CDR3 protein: CASSPTGTSTGANVLTF.

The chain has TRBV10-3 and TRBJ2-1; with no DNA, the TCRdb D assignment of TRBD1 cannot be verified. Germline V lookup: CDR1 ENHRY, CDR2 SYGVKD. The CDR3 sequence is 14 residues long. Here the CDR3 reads CAISNQDSYNEQFF.

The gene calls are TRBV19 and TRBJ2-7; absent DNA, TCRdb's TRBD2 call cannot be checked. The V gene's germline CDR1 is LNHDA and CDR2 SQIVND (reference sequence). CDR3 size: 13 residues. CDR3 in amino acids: CASSSAGGTPAHF.

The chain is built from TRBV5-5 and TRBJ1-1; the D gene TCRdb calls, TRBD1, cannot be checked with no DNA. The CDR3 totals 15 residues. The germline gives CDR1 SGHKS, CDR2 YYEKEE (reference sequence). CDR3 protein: CASSGTLGPGTEAFF.

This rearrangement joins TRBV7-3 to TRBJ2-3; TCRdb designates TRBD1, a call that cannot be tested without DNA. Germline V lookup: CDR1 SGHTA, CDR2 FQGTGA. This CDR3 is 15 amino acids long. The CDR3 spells CASSGTNMNTDTQYF.

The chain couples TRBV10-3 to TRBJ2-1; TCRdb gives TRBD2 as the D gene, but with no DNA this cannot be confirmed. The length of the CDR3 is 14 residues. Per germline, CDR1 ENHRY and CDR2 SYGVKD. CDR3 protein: CAITPLAGVGEQFF.

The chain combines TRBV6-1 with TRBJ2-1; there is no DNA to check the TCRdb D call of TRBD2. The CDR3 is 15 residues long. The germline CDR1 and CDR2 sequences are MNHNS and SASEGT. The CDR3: CASSELAPSANEQFF.

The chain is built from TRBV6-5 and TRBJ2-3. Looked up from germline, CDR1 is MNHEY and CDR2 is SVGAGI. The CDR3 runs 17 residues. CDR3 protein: CASSYSGRLYSTDTQYF.

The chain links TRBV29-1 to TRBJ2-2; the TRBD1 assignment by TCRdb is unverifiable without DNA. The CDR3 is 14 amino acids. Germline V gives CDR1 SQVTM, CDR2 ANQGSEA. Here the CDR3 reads CSVTTQGMTGELFF.

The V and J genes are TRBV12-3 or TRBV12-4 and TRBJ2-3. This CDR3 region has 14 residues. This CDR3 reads CASSFVRVTDTQYF.

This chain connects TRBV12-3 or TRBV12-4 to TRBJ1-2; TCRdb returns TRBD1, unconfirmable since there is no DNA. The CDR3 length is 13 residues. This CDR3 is CASSFRTGARYTF.

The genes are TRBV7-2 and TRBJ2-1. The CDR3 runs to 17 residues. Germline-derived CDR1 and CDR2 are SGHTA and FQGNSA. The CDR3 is CASSSGLRNGYYNEQFF.

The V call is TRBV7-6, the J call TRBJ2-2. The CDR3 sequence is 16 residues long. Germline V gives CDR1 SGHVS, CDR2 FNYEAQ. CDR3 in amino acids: CASSLNSAANTGELFF.

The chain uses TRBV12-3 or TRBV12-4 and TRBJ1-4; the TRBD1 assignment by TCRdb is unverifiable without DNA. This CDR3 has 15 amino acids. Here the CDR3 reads CASSRRGGGSEKLFF.

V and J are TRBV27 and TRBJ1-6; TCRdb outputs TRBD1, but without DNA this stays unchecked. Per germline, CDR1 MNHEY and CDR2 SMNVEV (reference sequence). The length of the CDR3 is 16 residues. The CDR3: CASRVTGVSYNSPLHF.

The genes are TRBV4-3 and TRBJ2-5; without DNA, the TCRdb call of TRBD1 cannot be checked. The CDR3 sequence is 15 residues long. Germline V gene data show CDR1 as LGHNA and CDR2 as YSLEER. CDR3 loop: CASSQLTGVEETQYF.

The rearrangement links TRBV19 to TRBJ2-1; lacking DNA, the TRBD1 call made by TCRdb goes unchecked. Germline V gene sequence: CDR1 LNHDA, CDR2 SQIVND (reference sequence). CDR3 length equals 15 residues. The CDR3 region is CASSSARDTYNEQFF.

This chain's CDR3 is CATSRVQGRGEQYF. The chain couples TRBV15 to TRBJ2-7; checking the TCRdb D call of TRBD1 is not possible without DNA. The CDR3 length is 14 residues. Germline CDR1 and CDR2: LNHNV and YYDKDF (reference sequence).